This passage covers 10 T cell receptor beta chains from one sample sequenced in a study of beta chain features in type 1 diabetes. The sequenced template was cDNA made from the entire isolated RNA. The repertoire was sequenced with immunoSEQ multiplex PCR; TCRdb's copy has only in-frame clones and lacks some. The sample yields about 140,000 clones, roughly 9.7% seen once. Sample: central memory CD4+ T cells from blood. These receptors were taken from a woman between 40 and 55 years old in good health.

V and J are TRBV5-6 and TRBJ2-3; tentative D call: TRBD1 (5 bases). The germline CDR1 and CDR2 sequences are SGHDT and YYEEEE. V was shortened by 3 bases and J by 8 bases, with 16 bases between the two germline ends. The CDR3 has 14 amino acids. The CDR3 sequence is CASSSLGGQGTQYF. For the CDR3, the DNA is TGTGCCAGCAGCTCATTAGGTGGGCAGGGTACGCAGTATTTT.

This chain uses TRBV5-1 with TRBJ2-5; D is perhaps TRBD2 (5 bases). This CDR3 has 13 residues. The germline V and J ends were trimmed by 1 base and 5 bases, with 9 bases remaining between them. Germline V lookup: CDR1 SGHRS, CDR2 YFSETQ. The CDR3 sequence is CASSLSLAETQYF. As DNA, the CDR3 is TGCGCCAGCAGCTTGTCATTAGCGGAGACCCAGTACTTC.

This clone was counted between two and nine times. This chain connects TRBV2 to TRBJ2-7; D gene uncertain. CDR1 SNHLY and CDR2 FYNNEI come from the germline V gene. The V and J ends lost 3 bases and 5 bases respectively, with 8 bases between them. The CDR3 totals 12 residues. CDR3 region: CASSEGRNEQYF. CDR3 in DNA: TGTGCCAGCAGTGAGGGCCGCAACGAGCAGTACTTC.

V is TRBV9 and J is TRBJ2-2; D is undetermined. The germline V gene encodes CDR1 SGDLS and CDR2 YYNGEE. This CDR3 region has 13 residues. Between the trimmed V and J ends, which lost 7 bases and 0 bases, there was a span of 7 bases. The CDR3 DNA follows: TGTGCCAGCTCTAGAGCGAACACCGGGGAGCTGTTTTTT. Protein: CASSRANTGELFF.

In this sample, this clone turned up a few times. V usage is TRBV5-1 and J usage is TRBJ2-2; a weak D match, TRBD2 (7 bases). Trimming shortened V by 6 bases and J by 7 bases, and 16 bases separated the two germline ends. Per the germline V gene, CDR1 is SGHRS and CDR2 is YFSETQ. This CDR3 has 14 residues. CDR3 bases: TGCGCCAGCACCCCCGGGGGGCAGAGCGGGGAGCTGTTTTTT. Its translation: CASTPGGQSGELFF.

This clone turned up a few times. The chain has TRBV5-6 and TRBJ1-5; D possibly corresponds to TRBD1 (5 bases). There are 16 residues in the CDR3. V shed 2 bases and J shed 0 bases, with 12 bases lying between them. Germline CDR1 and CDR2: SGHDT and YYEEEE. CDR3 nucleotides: TGTGCCAGCAGCTTCAGGGATTTAGGTAGCAATCAGCCCCAGCATTTT. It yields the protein CASSFRDLGSNQPQHF.

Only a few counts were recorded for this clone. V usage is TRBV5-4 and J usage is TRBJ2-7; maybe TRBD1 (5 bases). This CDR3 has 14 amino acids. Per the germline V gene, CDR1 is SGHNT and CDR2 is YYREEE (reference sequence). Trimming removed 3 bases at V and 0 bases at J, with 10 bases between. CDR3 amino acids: CASSSQGLSYEQYF. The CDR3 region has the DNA TGTGCCAGCAGCTCCCAGGGTCTCTCCTACGAGCAGTACTTC.

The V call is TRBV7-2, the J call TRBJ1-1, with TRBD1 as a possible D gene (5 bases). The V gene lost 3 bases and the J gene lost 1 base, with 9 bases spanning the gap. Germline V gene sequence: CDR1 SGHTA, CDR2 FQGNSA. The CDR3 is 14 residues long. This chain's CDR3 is CASSFTGPNTEAFF. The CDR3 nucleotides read TGTGCCAGCAGCTTTACAGGACCGAACACTGAAGCTTTCTTT.

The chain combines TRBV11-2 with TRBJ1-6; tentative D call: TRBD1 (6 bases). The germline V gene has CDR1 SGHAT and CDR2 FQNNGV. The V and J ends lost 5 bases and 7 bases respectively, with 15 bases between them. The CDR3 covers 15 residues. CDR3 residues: CASSRGGRLNSPLHF. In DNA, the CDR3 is TGTGCCAGCAGCCGGGGGGGGCGCCTAAATTCACCCCTCCACTTT.

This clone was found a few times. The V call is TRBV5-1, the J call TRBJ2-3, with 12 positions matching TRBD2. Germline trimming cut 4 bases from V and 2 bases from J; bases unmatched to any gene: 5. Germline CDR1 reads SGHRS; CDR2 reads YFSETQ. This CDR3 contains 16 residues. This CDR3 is CASSPGLAGSTDTQYF. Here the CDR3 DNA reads TGCGCCAGCAGCCCCGGACTAGCGGGGTCCACAGATACGCAGTATTTT.